The T cell receptor beta chain under discussion was sequenced for a study of blood T cell repertoires in COVID-19. Study summary: There were acute and convalescent COVID-19 samples, and they came from the United States, Italy and Spain. Sources were T cells, B-cell-depleted T cells, or PBMCs; the material itself was cDNA or gDNA.

As originally analysed: Reference gene primer amplification gave estimated nucleated cell counts. Clones were sequenced by immunoSEQ multiplex PCR, and TCRdb holds only the in-frame ones, with some missing. The DNA was the basis for D and trimming; V, J and clone size are from that table. This sample has over 250,000 clones, with less than 85% found just once. CDR1 and CDR2 (germline): SGHTA, FQGTGA. Trimming took 0 bases from V and 10 from J, leaving 13 bases between them. This CDR3 comprises 14 residues. The V and J genes are TRBV7-3 and TRBJ2-1; a possible D gene is TRBD2 (6 bases). Input material: peripheral blood. The receptor's source is a human donor with COVID-19, enrolled during active disease. The donor label of this sample is uncertain. In DNA form, the CDR3 reads TGTGCCAGCAGCTTAACGCCCGGACTAACCGAGCAGTTCTTC. It yields the protein CASSLTPGLTEQFF.